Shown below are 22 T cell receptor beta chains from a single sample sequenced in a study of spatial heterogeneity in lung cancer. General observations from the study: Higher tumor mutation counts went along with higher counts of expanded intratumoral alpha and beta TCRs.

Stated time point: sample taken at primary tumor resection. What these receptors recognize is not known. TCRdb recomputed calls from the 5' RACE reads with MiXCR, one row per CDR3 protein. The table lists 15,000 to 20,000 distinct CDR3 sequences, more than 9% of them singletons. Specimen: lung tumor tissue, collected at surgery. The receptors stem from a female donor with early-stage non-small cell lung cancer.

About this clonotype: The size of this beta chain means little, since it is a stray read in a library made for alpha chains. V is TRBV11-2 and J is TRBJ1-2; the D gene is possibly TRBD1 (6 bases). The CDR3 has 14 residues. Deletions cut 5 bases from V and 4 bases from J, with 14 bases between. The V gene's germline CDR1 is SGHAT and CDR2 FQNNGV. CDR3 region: CASSRGDTLYGYTF. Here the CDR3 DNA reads TGTGCCAGCAGCCGCGGGGACACCCTCTATGGCTACACCTTC.

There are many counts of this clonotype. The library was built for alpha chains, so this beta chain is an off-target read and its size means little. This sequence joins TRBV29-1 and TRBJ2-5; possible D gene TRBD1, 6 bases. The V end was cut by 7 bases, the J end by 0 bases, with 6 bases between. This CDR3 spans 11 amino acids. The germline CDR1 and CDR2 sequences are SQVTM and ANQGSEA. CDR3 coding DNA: TGCAGCGAGGGGGACCAAGAGACCCAGTACTTC. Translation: CSEGDQETQYF.

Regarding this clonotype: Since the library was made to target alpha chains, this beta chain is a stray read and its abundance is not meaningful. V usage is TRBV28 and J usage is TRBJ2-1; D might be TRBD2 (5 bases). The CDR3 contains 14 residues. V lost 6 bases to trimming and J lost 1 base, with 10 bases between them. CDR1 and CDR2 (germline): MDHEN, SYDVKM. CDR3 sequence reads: CASREDRSYNEQFF. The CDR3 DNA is TGTGCCAGCAGGGAGGATCGGTCCTACAATGAGCAGTTCTTC.

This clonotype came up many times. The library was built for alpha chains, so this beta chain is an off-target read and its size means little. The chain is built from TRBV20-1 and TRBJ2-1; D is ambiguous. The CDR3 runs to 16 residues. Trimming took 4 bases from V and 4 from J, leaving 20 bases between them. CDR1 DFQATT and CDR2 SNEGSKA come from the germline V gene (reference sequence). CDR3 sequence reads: CSAIHFQEISYNEQFF. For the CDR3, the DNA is TGCAGTGCTATCCATTTCCAGGAGATTTCTTACAATGAGCAGTTCTTC.

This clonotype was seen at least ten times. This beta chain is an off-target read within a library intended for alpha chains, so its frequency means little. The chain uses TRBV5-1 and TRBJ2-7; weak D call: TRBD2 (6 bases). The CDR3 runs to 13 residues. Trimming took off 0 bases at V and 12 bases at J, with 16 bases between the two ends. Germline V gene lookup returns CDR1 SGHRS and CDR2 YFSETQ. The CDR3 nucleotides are TGCGCCAGCAGCTTGGAGGCAGGGAGGACACGGTACTTC. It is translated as CASSLEAGRTRYF.

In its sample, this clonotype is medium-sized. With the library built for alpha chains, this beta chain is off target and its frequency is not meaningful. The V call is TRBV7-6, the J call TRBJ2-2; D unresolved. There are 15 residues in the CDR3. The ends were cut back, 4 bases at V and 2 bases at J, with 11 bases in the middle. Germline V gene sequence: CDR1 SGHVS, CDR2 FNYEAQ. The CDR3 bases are TGTGCCAGCAGCTCCCCGGCATCCAACACCGGGGAGCTGTTTTTT. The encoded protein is CASSSPASNTGELFF.

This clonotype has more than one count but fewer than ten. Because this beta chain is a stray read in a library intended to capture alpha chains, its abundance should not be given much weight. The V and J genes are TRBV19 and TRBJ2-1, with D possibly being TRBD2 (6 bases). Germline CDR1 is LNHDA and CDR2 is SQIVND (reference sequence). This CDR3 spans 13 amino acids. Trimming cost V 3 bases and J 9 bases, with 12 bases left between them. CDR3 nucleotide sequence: TGTGCCAGTAGTATTGTGCGGGACTCTGAGCAGTTCTTC. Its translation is CASSIVRDSEQFF. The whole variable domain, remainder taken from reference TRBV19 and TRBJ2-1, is DGGITQSPKYLFRKEGQNVTLSCEQNLNHDAMYWYRQDPGQGLRLIYYSQIVNDFQKGDIAEGYSVSREKKESFPLTVTSAQKNPTAFYLCASSIVRDSEQFFGPGTRLTVL.

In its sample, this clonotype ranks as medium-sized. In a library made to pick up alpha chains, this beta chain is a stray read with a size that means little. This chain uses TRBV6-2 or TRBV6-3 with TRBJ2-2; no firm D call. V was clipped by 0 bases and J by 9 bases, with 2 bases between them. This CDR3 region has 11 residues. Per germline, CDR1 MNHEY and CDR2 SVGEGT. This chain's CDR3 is CASSYSRELFF. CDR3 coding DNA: TGTGCCAGCAGTTACTCTAGGGAGCTGTTTTTT.

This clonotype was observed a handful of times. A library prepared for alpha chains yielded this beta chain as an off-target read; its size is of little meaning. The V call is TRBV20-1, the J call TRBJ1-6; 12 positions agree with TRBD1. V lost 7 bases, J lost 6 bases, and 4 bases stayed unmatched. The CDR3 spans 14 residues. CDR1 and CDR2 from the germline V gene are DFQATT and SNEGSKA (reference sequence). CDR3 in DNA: TGCAGTGGGGGACAGGGGGCTCCTAATTCACCCCTCCACTTT. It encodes CSGGQGAPNSPLHF.

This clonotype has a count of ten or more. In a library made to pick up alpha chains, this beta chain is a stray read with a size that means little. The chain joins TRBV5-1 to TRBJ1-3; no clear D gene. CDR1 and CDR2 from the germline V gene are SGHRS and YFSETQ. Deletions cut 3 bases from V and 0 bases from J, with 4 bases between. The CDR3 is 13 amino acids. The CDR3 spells CASSYSSGNTIYF. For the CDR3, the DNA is TGCGCCAGCAGCTACAGCTCTGGAAACACCATATATTTT.

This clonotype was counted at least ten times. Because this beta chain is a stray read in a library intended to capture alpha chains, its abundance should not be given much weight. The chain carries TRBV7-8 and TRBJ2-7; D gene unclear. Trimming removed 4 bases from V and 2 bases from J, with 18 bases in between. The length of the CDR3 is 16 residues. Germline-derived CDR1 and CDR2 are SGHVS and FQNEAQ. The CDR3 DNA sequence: TGTGCCAGCAGCTCTACCTCTGGAGTGTTACCCTACGAGCAGTACTTC. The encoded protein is CASSSTSGVLPYEQYF.

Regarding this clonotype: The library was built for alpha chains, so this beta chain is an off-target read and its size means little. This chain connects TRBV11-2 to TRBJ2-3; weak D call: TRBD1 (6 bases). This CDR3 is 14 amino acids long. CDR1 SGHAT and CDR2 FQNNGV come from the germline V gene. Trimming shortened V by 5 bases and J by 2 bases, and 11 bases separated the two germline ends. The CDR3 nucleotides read TGTGCCAGCAGCCAGGACAGATTCACAGATACGCAGTATTTT. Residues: CASSQDRFTDTQYF.

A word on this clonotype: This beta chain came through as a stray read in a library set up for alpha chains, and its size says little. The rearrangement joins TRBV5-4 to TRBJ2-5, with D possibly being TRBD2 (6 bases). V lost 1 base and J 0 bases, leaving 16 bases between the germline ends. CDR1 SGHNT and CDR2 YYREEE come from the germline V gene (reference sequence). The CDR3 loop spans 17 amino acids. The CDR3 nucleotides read TGTGCCAGCAGCTTGATGCCGGGGGACGGGTACCAAGAGACCCAGTACTTC. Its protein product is CASSLMPGDGYQETQYF. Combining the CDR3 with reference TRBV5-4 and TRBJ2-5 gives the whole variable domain ETGVTQSPTHLIKTRGQQVTLRCSSQSGHNTVSWYQQALGQGPQFIFQYYREEENGRGNFPPRFSGLQFPNYSSELNVNALELDDSALYLCASSLMPGDGYQETQYFGPGTRLLVL.

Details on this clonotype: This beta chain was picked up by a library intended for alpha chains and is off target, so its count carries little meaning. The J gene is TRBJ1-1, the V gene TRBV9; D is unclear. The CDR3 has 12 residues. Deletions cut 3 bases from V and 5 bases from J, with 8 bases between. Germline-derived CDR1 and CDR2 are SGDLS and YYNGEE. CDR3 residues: CASSGRLTEAFF. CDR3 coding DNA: TGTGCCAGCAGCGGGCGGTTGACTGAAGCTTTCTTT.

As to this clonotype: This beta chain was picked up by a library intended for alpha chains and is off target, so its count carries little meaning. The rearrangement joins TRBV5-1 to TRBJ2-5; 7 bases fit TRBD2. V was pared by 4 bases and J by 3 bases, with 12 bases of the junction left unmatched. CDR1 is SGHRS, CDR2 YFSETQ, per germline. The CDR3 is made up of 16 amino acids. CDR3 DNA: TGCGCCAGCAGCCTATCACTCAGGGCGGGGGAAGAGACCCAGTACTTC. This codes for CASSLSLRAGEETQYF.

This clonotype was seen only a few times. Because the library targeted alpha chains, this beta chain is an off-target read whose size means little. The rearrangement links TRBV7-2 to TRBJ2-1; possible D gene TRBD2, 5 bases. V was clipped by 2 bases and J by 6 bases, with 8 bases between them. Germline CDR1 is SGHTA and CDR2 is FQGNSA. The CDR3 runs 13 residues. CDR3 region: CASSLYGLNEQFF. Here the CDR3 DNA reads TGTGCCAGCAGCTTATATGGACTCAATGAGCAGTTCTTC. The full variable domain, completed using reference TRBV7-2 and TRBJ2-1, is GAGVSQSPSNKVTEKGKDVELRCDPISGHTALYWYRQSLGQGLEFLIYFQGNSAPDKSGLPSDRFSAERTGGSVSTLTIQRTQQEDSAVYLCASSLYGLNEQFFGPGTRLTVL.

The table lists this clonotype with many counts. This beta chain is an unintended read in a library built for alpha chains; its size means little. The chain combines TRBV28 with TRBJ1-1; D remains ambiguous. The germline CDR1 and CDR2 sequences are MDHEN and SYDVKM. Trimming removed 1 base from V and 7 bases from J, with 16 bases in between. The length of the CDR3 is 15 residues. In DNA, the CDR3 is TGTGCCAGCAGTTTATTGGGAAGCGGCGGTGATGAAGCTTTCTTT. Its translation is CASSLLGSGGDEAFF. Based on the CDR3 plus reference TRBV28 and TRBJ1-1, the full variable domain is DVKVTQSSRYLVKRTGEKVFLECVQDMDHENMFWYRQDPGLGLRLIYFSYDVKMKEKGDIPEGYSVSREKKERFSLILESASTNQTSMYLCASSLLGSGGDEAFFGQGTRLTVV.

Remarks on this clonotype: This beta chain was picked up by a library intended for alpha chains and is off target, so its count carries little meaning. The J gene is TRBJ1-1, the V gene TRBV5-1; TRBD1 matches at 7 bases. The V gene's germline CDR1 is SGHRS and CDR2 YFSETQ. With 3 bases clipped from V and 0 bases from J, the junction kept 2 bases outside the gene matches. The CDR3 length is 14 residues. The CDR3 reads CASSSGQMNTEAFF. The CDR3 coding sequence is TGCGCCAGCAGCTCGGGACAGATGAACACTGAAGCTTTCTTT.

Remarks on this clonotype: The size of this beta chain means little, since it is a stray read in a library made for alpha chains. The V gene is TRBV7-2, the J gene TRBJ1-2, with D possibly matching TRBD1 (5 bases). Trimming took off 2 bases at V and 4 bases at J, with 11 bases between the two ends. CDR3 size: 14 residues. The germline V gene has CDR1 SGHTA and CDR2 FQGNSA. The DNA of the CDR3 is TGTGCCAGCAGCTTAAGAGGGGTTGCCTATGGCTACACCTTC. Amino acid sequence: CASSLRGVAYGYTF. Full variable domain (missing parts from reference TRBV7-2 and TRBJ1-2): GAGVSQSPSNKVTEKGKDVELRCDPISGHTALYWYRQSLGQGLEFLIYFQGNSAPDKSGLPSDRFSAERTGGSVSTLTIQRTQQEDSAVYLCASSLRGVAYGYTFGSGTRLTVV.

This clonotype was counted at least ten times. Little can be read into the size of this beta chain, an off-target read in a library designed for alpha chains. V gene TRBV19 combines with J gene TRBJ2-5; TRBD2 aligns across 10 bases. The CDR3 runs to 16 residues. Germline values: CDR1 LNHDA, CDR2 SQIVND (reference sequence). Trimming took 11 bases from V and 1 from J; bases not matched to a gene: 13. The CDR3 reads CASEEGSGGGQETQYF. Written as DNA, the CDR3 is TGTGCCTCAGAAGAAGGGAGCGGGGGGGGCCAAGAGACCCAGTACTTC.

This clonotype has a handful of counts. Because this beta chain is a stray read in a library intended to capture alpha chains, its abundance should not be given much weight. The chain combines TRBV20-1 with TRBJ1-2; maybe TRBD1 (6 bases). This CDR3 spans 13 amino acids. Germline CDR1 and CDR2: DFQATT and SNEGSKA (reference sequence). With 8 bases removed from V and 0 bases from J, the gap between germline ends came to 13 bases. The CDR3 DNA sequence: TGCAGTACGCGAGGGGGAGCTAACTATGGCTACACCTTC. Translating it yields CSTRGGANYGYTF.

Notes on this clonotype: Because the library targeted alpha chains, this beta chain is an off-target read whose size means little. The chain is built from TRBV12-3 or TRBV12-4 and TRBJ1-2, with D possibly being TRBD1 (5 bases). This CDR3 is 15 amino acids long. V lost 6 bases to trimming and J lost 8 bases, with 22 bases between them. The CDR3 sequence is CASRTTGSGVRGYTF. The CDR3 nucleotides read TGTGCCAGCAGAACTACAGGATCCGGCGTGCGAGGCTACACCTTC.